The 9 T cell receptor beta chains in this list originate from one sample, sequenced in a study of cytomegalovirus exposure and HLA in healthy donors. In the PCR, 60 Vbeta and 13 Jbeta primers were used. Generated by immunoSEQ multiplex PCR, the TCRdb table keeps only in-frame clones and is missing some. This table has approximately 100,000 clones, 70% to 85% appearing once. Sequenced material: PBMCs. These receptors originate from a man between 35 and 55 years old in good health and CMV-seropositive.

This clone turned up a few times. The chain has TRBV28 and TRBJ1-4; maybe TRBD1 (5 bases). Germline V lookup: CDR1 MDHEN, CDR2 SYDVKM. V lost 1 base and J lost 7, with 13 bases in between. The CDR3 covers 15 residues. For the CDR3, the DNA is TGTGCCAGCAGTTTATCGGGGGGACGGGGTGAAAAACTGTTTTTT. Translation gives CASSLSGGRGEKLFF.

The chain carries TRBV7-2 and TRBJ2-1; maybe TRBD1 (5 bases). CDR1 and CDR2 from the germline V gene are SGHTA and FQGNSA. V was shortened by 6 bases and J by 1 base, with 7 bases between the two germline ends. The CDR3 spans 13 residues. This CDR3 is CASRRQSYNEQFF. CDR3 bases: TGTGCCAGCAGGAGACAGTCCTACAATGAGCAGTTCTTC.

The chain uses TRBV6-1 and TRBJ1-4, with D uncertain. This CDR3 contains 13 residues. CDR1 MNHNS and CDR2 SASEGT come from the germline V gene. Trimming took off 7 bases at V and 4 bases at J, with 10 bases between the two ends. In DNA form, the CDR3 reads TGTGCCAGCACTCGGCAGGTTAATGAAAAACTGTTTTTT. Translation: CASTRQVNEKLFF.

This clone has a single count. A junction end diverges from the germline sequence, so it may reflect a read error. CDR3 sequence reads: CASSLMSGGVSKNSQYF. For the CDR3, the DNA is TGTGCCAGCAGCTTAATGTCTGGGGGGGTTTCCAAAAACAGTCAGTACTTC. The chain couples TRBV7-8 to TRBJ2-4; 7 bases match TRBD2. The CDR3 has 17 residues. Germline assignment: CDR1 SGHVS and CDR2 FQNEAQ.

This sequence joins TRBV5-4 and TRBJ2-7; D gene unclear. V was shortened by 2 bases and J by 5 bases, with 14 bases between the two germline ends. CDR3 size: 14 residues. CDR1 SGHNT and CDR2 YYREEE come from the germline V gene (reference sequence). The CDR3 loop reads CASSFRPDSNEQYF. The CDR3 DNA follows: TGTGCCAGCAGCTTCCGCCCAGACTCAAACGAGCAGTACTTC. Supplemented by reference TRBV5-4 and TRBJ2-7, the full variable domain reads ETGVTQSPTHLIKTRGQQVTLRCSSQSGHNTVSWYQQALGQGPQFIFQYYREEENGRGNFPPRFSGLQFPNYSSELNVNALELDDSALYLCASSFRPDSNEQYFGPGTRLTVT.

The gene calls are TRBV19 and TRBJ2-5; 7 bases are shared with TRBD1. V gave up 3 bases and J gave up 2 bases; unmatched junction bases: 3. The CDR3 extends over 14 amino acids. The germline V gene has CDR1 LNHDA and CDR2 SQIVND (reference sequence). This CDR3 is CASSIGQVQETQYF. The CDR3 DNA is TGTGCCAGTAGTATCGGACAGGTTCAAGAGACCCAGTACTTC. Full variable domain (remainder filled in from reference TRBV19 and TRBJ2-5): DGGITQSPKYLFRKEGQNVTLSCEQNLNHDAMYWYRQDPGQGLRLIYYSQIVNDFQKGDIAEGYSVSREKKESFPLTVTSAQKNPTAFYLCASSIGQVQETQYFGPGTRLLVL.

V and J are TRBV9 and TRBJ2-1; 10 nucleotides align to TRBD2. The germline V gene encodes CDR1 SGDLS and CDR2 YYNGEE. This CDR3 has 15 residues. Trimming cost V 5 bases and J 2 bases; bases outside gene matches: 4. The CDR3 sequence is CASSTSGVPYNEQFF. Written as DNA, the CDR3 is TGTGCCAGCAGTACTAGCGGGGTCCCCTACAATGAGCAGTTCTTC. Looking up the rest from reference TRBV9 and TRBJ2-1 gives the full variable domain: DSGVTQTPKHLITATGQRVTLRCSPRSGDLSVYWYQQSLDQGLQFLIQYYNGEERAKGNILERFSAQQFPDLHSELNLSSLELGDSALYFCASSTSGVPYNEQFFGPGTRLTVL.

The chain carries TRBV28 and TRBJ2-1; tentative D call: TRBD2 (5 bases). Germline lookup yields CDR1 MDHEN and CDR2 SYDVKM. V dropped 2 bases and J dropped 6 bases, with 8 bases sitting between them. CDR3 length: 13 amino acids. CDR3 region: CASSLLRGNEQFF. The CDR3 nucleotides read TGTGCCAGCAGTTTACTTCGGGGCAATGAGCAGTTCTTC.

CDR3 sequence (DNA): TGTGCCAGCAGTGAAGGGCGGGGTCAGCCCCAGCATTTT. This codes for CASSEGRGQPQHF. The rearrangement links TRBV2 to TRBJ1-5; D uncertain. The germline CDR1 and CDR2 sequences are SNHLY and FYNNEI. This CDR3 region has 13 residues. V was pared by 1 base and J by 6 bases, with 7 bases between.